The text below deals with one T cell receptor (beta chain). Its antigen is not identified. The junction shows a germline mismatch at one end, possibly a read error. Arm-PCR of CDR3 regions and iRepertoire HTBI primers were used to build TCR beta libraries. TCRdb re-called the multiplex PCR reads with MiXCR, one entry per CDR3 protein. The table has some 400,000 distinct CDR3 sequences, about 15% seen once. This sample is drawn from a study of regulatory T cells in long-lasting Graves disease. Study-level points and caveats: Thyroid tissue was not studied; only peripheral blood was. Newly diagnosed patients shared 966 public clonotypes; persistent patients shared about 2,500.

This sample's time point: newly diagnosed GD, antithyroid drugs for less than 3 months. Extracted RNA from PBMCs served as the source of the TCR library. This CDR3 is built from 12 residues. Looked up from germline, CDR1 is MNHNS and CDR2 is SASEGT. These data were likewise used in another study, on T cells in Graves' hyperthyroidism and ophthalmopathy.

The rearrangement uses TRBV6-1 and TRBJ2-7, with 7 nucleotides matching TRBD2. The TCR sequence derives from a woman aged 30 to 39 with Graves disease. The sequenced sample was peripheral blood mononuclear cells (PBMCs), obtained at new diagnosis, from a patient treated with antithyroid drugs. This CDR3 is CASSPRGDDQYF. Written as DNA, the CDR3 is TGTGCCAGCAGCCCCCGGGGGGACGATCAGTACTTC.